The clone carrying this T cell receptor beta chain was seen many times. This CDR3 comprises 18 residues. V was clipped by 5 bases and J by 2 bases; unmatched bases: 10. Germline V gives CDR1 MGHRA, CDR2 YSYEKL. These data originate in a study of T-cell memory formation after mild COVID-19. TCRdb recomputed calls from the 5' RACE reads with MiXCR, one row per CDR3 protein. This sample has hundreds of thousands of distinct CDR3 sequences, with about 20% found just once. The clonotype was recovered from an adult woman who had mild COVID-19 (a few samples of this study predate the infection). Cell type and time point are not known. The sample consisted of PBMCs or a T cell subset sorted from them (not recorded which). The chain carries TRBV4-1 and TRBJ2-3, with TRBD2 matching over 13 bases. The CDR3 loop reads CASSSQGGLAGDTDTQYF. In DNA form, the CDR3 reads TGCGCCAGCAGCAGTCAAGGAGGACTAGCGGGGGACACAGATACGCAGTATTTT.